This TCR beta chain was captured by sequencing in a study of T-cell memory formation after mild COVID-19. The study's findings and limits: Detection of some responders pre-infection suggested pre-existing cross-reactive memory T cells participated. CD4+ clones that contracted lay mainly in CM and EM; CD8+ ones lay in EMRA.

Of note for this clonotype: Its antigen is unidentified.

This CDR3 spans 15 amino acids. Per the germline V gene, CDR1 is SGHTA and CDR2 is FQGNSA. V lost 2 bases and J lost 4, with 12 bases in between. TCRdb called the 5' RACE reads again in MiXCR, with one record for every CDR3 protein. The sample lists about 390,000 distinct CDR3 sequences, about 15% occurring once. The sequencing sample was made of PBMCs or a T cell subset sorted from them (not recorded which). The receptor was derived from a man between 18 and 29 years old who had mild COVID-19 (a few samples of this study predate the infection). Cell type and time point are not known. The chain uses TRBV7-2 and TRBJ1-3, with a tentative D call TRBD1 (6 bases). Written as DNA, the CDR3 is TGTGCCAGCAGCTTACAGGGGCTGGTGGGAAACACCATATATTTT. This gives the protein CASSLQGLVGNTIYF.